This section outlines one TCR beta chain sequence together with its context. The CDR3 contains 12 residues. Trimming removed 4 bases from V and 5 bases from J, with 10 bases in between. Per the germline V gene, CDR1 is SGHRS and CDR2 is YFSETQ. Primers targeting TRAV and TRBV primed first-strand cDNA, covering alpha and beta chains. TCR amplification involved 20 PCR cycles with a constant-region primer and V-primer adapter. Using its own MiXCR run on the reads, TCRdb lists one record per CDR3 protein. The data hold around 76,000 distinct CDR3 sequences, with around 30% observed a single time. This sample is drawn from a study of low-dose radiotherapy and immunotherapy resistance in tumors. The time point here: before trial treatment.

The sequencing used PBMCs, collected before treatment. The rearrangement links TRBV5-1 to TRBJ2-7; no reliable D call. The sequence was obtained from a female donor with ovarian cancer. The CDR3 loop is CASSGPGNEQYF. The CDR3 DNA reads as TGCGCCAGCAGCGGCCCGGGTAACGAGCAGTACTTC.